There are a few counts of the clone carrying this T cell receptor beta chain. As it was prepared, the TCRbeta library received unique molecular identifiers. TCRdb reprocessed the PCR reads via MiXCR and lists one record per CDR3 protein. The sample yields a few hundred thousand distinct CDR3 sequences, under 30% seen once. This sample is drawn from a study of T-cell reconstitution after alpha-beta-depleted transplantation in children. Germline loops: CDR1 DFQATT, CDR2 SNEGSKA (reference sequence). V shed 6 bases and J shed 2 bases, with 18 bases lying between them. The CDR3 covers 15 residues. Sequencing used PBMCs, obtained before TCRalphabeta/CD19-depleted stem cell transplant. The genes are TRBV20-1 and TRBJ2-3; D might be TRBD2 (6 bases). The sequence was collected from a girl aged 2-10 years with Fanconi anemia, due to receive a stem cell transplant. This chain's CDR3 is CSASMRGVFTDTQYF. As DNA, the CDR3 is TGCAGTGCCTCTATGCGGGGAGTTTTCACAGATACGCAGTATTTT.